These 23 T cell receptor beta chains were sequenced from one sample in a study of PD-L1 blockade in urothelial cancer. The method was immunoSEQ multiplex PCR; TCRdb's version includes in-frame clones alone and lacks a portion of them. Of roughly 38,000 clones in the sample, over 75% were seen once. The input for sequencing was PBMCs, taken around atezolizumab (anti-PD-L1) treatment. These TCRs come from a man between 65 and 85 years old with urothelial cancer.

The genes are TRBV28 and TRBJ1-4; no definite D call. V was trimmed by 6 bases and J by 6 bases, leaving 8 bases between them. Germline assignment: CDR1 MDHEN and CDR2 SYDVKM. This CDR3 is built from 12 residues. This CDR3 reads CASSPLHEKLFF. CDR3 DNA: TGTGCCAGCAGCCCCCTACATGAAAAACTGTTTTTT.

CDR3 sequence: CASSVYRDGANVLTF. DNA for the CDR3: TGTGCCAGCAGCGTCTATCGTGATGGGGCCAACGTCCTGACTTTC. This sequence joins TRBV9 and TRBJ2-6; D is unresolved. V was pared by 2 bases and J by 3 bases, with 9 bases between. Germline CDR1 and CDR2: SGDLS and YYNGEE. CDR3 length: 15 amino acids.

This chain links TRBV11-2 with TRBJ2-1; TRBD2 aligns across 8 bases. The ends lost 5 bases at V and 6 bases at J; junction bases unmatched: 3. From germline, CDR1 is SGHAT and CDR2 FQNNGV. The CDR3 spans 13 residues. The CDR3 DNA follows: TGTGCCAGCAGCCCCGGACTAGCCAATGAGCAGTTCTTC. As protein: CASSPGLANEQFF.

The gene calls are TRBV27 and TRBJ1-5; 12 bases match TRBD1. V lost 5 bases, J lost 0 bases, and 14 bases stayed unmatched. CDR3 size: 20 residues. The germline V gene has CDR1 MNHEY and CDR2 SMNVEV (reference sequence). The CDR3 is CASSPAPGQGARYSNQPQHF. The CDR3 DNA is TGTGCCAGCAGTCCAGCCCCGGGACAGGGGGCGCGATATAGCAATCAGCCCCAGCATTTT.

The chain is built from TRBV25-1 and TRBJ2-5; D perhaps matches TRBD1 (5 bases). The CDR3 extends over 12 amino acids. Trimming left V 5 bases short and J 3 bases short, with 7 bases between. Germline V gene data show CDR1 as MGHDK and CDR2 as SYGVNS. The CDR3 reads CASSIGEETQYF. The DNA of the CDR3 is TGTGCCAGCAGTATAGGGGAAGAGACCCAGTACTTC.

The chain carries TRBV6-5 and TRBJ2-1; 7 nucleotides align to TRBD2. J lost 8 bases, V lost 2 bases, and 9 bases had no gene match. Per the germline V gene, CDR1 is MNHEY and CDR2 is SVGAGI. The CDR3 totals 15 residues. CDR3 in amino acids: CASSYEGGKVDEQFF. Written as DNA, the CDR3 is TGTGCCAGCAGTTACGAGGGAGGGAAGGTAGATGAGCAGTTCTTC.

The chain carries TRBV23-1 and TRBJ1-4, with 10 positions matching TRBD1. TRBV23-1 is designated an ORF whose function remains uncertain. This CDR3 is 14 amino acids long. The V segment lost 3 bases and the J segment 7 bases; nucleotides outside the gene matches: 2. CDR3 sequence reads: CASSQDRGSEKLFF. The DNA for the CDR3 is TGCGCCAGCAGTCAGGACAGGGGGAGTGAAAAACTGTTTTTT.

The chain recombines TRBV4-3 with TRBJ1-4, with D uncertain. The CDR3 consists of 14 residues. Trimming removed 1 base from V and 12 bases from J, with 15 bases in between. CDR1 LGHNA and CDR2 YSLEER come from the germline V gene. The CDR3 sequence is CASSQGRWMVELFF. The CDR3 DNA reads TGCGCCAGCAGCCAAGGGCGGTGGATGGTGGAACTGTTTTTT.

There are a few counts of this clone. Additional DNA sequences in this sample encode the identical CDR3. The chain recombines TRBV18 with TRBJ2-2; 7 nucleotides align to TRBD2. The CDR3 spans 15 residues. Looked up from germline, CDR1 is KGHSH and CDR2 is LQKENI. V was clipped by 2 bases and J by 4 bases; unmatched bases: 4. The CDR3 DNA reads as TGTGCCAGCTCACCAGGCGGGAGAAGCACCGGGGAGCTGTTTTTT. Its protein product is CASSPGGRSTGELFF.

The chain has TRBV18 and TRBJ1-1; 12 positions match TRBD1. The CDR3 length is 16 residues. The ends lost 2 bases at V and 4 bases at J; junction bases unmatched: 5. The germline CDR1 and CDR2 sequences are KGHSH and LQKENI. The CDR3 spells CASSPAGTGGPTEAFF. In DNA form, the CDR3 reads TGTGCCAGCTCACCAGCCGGGACAGGGGGCCCCACTGAAGCTTTCTTT.

This chain uses TRBV7-8 with TRBJ1-1, with TRBD1 matching over 8 bases. Trimming removed 5 bases from V and 4 bases from J; junction bases left unmatched: 6. CDR1 SGHVS and CDR2 FQNEAQ come from the germline V gene. The CDR3 length is 14 residues. CDR3 sequence: CASSGRGRLTEAFF. The CDR3 bases are TGTGCCAGCAGCGGCAGGGGGCGCCTCACTGAAGCTTTCTTT.

This sequence joins TRBV27 and TRBJ1-2, with D hard to call. This CDR3 is 16 amino acids long. V was clipped by 6 bases and J by 2 bases, with 19 bases between them. Germline V gene lookup returns CDR1 MNHEY and CDR2 SMNVEV (reference sequence). CDR3: CASSPNTGFWNYGYTF. The CDR3 DNA is TGTGCCAGCAGCCCTAACACGGGGTTTTGGAACTATGGCTACACCTTC.

The chain has TRBV7-6 and TRBJ2-5, with D possibly being TRBD1 (6 bases). Germline V CDR1 and CDR2: SGHVS, FNYEAQ. Trimming cost V 4 bases and J 4 bases, with 16 bases left between them. The CDR3 loop spans 15 amino acids. This CDR3 is CASSSSGTPLETQYF. The CDR3 coding sequence is TGTGCCAGCAGCTCCTCCGGGACACCCCTAGAGACCCAGTACTTC. Full variable domain (rest looked up from reference TRBV7-6 and TRBJ2-5): GAGVSQSPRYKVTKRGQDVALRCDPISGHVSLYWYRQALGQGPEFLTYFNYEAQQDKSGLPNDRFSAERPEGSISTLTIQRTEQRDSAMYRCASSSSGTPLETQYFGPGTRLLVL.

The gene calls are TRBV7-2 and TRBJ1-1; TRBD1 might be the D (6 bases). V was shortened by 1 base and J by 7 bases, with 16 bases between the two germline ends. Germline CDR1 is SGHTA and CDR2 is FQGNSA. The CDR3 consists of 15 residues. The CDR3 region is CASSLGGRGLSEAFF. CDR3 bases: TGTGCCAGCAGCTTAGGGGGGCGAGGATTGAGTGAAGCTTTCTTT.

V gene TRBV7-3 combines with J gene TRBJ2-3, with 7 bases fitting TRBD2. The germline CDR1 and CDR2 sequences are SGHTA and FQGTGA. The J segment lost 1 base and the V segment lost 5 bases, leaving 6 bases of the junction unmatched. The CDR3 consists of 15 residues. CDR3 region: CASSLSSGGTDTQYF. The CDR3 DNA reads as TGTGCCAGCAGCCTGTCAAGCGGGGGCACAGATACGCAGTATTTT.

This clone was counted a single time. The chain is built from TRBV5-1 and TRBJ2-1; TRBD2 aligns across 10 bases. Germline lookup yields CDR1 SGHRS and CDR2 YFSETQ. J was trimmed by 5 bases and V by 2 bases; bases with no gene match: 7. This CDR3 contains 16 residues. The CDR3 DNA sequence: TGCGCCAGCAGCTTAAGGAGCGGGAGGGCCGACAATGAGCAGTTCTTC. It encodes CASSLRSGRADNEQFF.

The gene calls are TRBV7-2 and TRBJ2-7; possible D gene TRBD1, 5 bases. V was cut by 8 bases and J by 3 bases, with 11 bases left in between. This CDR3 is 12 amino acids long. CDR1 is SGHTA and CDR2 is FQGNSA in the germline V gene. DNA for the CDR3: TGTGCCAGCGCCGACAGTGACTACGAGCAGTACTTC. Protein sequence: CASADSDYEQYF. Full variable domain (missing parts from reference TRBV7-2 and TRBJ2-7): GAGVSQSPSNKVTEKGKDVELRCDPISGHTALYWYRQSLGQGLEFLIYFQGNSAPDKSGLPSDRFSAERTGGSVSTLTIQRTQQEDSAVYLCASADSDYEQYFGPGTRLTVT.

The rearrangement links TRBV19 to TRBJ2-5, with 9 positions matching TRBD1. J was trimmed by 10 bases and V by 8 bases; bases with no gene match: 14. CDR1 and CDR2 (germline): LNHDA, SQIVND (reference sequence). CDR3 length equals 14 residues. The CDR3 loop is CASGPGTGPMDQYF. The DNA for the CDR3 is TGTGCCAGTGGACCCGGGACAGGGCCCATGGACCAGTACTTC. Together with reference TRBV19 and TRBJ2-5, the CDR3 gives the full variable domain: DGGITQSPKYLFRKEGQNVTLSCEQNLNHDAMYWYRQDPGQGLRLIYYSQIVNDFQKGDIAEGYSVSREKKESFPLTVTSAQKNPTAFYLCASGPGTGPMDQYFGPGTRLLVL.

The CDR3 sequence: CASSLGQGATRTEAFF. For the CDR3, the DNA is TGTGCCAGCAGCTTGGGACAGGGGGCGACCCGGACTGAAGCTTTCTTT. The chain combines TRBV5-6 with TRBJ1-1; TRBD1 aligns across 10 bases. CDR3 length: 16 amino acids. V lost 0 bases, J lost 5 bases, and 7 bases stayed unmatched. From germline, CDR1 is SGHDT and CDR2 YYEEEE.

The chain has TRBV5-6 and TRBJ1-6, with 8 positions matching TRBD1. The CDR3 spans 18 residues. V trimming: 4 bases; J trimming: 10 bases; junction bases outside the gene matches: 19. Germline V CDR1 and CDR2: SGHDT, YYEEEE. CDR3 in DNA: TGTGCCAGCAGCCCTAATTCAGGGGGCGCAAGGGGCGCGTCACCCCTCCACTTT. This encodes CASSPNSGGARGASPLHF.

This sequence joins TRBV7-9 and TRBJ2-7; D not certain. CDR1 is SEHNR and CDR2 is FQNEAQ in the germline V gene (reference sequence). V was shortened by 2 bases and J by 5 bases, with 4 bases between the two germline ends. This CDR3 has 11 amino acids. CDR3 in amino acids: CASSLINEQYF. CDR3 sequence (DNA): TGTGCCAGCAGCTTAATCAACGAGCAGTACTTC.

The chain uses TRBV7-3 and TRBJ2-1; 10 nucleotides match TRBD2. Per germline, CDR1 SGHTA and CDR2 FQGTGA. Trimming took 5 bases from V and 8 from J; bases not matched to a gene: 15. The length of the CDR3 is 17 residues. CDR3: CASSPTRASGSGYEQFF. The CDR3 DNA is TGTGCCAGCAGCCCAACCAGGGCTAGCGGGAGTGGGTATGAGCAGTTCTTC.

CDR3: CASSLGQGVSYEQYF. CDR3 sequence (DNA): TGTGCCAGCAGCTTAGGACAGGGGGTTTCCTACGAGCAGTACTTC. V is TRBV11-3 and J is TRBJ2-7; 9 bases are a match to TRBD1. V shed 1 base, J shed 1 base, and the junction held 2 bases outside the gene matches. Per the germline V gene, CDR1 is SGHNT and CDR2 is YENEEA. CDR3 length: 15 residues.